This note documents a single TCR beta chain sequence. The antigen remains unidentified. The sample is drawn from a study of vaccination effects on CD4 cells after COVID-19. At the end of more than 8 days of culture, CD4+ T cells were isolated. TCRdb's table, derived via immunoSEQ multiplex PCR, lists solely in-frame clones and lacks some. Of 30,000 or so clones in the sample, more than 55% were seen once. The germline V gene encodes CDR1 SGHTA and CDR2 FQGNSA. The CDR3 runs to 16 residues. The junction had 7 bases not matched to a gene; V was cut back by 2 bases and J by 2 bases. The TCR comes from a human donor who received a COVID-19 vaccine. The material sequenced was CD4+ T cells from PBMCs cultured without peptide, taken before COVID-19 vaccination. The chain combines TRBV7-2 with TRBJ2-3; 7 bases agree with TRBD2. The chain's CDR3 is CASSLWTSGDTDTQYF. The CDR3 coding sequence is TGTGCCAGCAGCTTATGGACTAGTGGTGACACAGATACGCAGTATTTT. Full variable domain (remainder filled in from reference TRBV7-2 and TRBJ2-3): GAGVSQSPSNKVTEKGKDVELRCDPISGHTALYWYRQSLGQGLEFLIYFQGNSAPDKSGLPSDRFSAERTGGSVSTLTIQRTQQEDSAVYLCASSLWTSGDTDTQYFGPGTRLTVL.